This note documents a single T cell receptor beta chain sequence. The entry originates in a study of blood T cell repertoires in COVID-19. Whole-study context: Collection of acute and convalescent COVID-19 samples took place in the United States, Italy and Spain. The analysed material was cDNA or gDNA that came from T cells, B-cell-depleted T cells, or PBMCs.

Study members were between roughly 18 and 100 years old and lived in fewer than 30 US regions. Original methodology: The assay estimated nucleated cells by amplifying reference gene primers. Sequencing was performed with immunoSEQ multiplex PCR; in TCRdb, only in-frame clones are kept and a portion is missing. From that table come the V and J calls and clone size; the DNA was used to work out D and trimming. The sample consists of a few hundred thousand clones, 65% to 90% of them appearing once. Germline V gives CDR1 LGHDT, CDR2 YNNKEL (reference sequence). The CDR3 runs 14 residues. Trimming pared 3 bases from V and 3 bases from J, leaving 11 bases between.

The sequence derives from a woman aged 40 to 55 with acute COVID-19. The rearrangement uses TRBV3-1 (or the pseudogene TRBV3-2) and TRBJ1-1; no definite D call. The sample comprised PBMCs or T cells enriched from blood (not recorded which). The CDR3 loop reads CASSQPPGYTEAFF. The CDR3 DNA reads TGTGCCAGCAGCCAGCCACCAGGATACACTGAAGCTTTCTTT.